The 11 T cell receptor beta chains given below trace back to one sample, sequenced in a study of beta chain features in type 1 diabetes. Of the isolated RNA, all was reverse transcribed, and so the sequenced material was expressed TCRB transcripts. Measured with immunoSEQ multiplex PCR; TCRdb has only the in-frame clones, and not every one. The sample has hundreds of thousands of clones; over 25% are singletons. Sample: naive CD4+ T cells from blood. These receptors were collected from a young man in good health.

The V gene is TRBV30, the J gene TRBJ1-3; no clear D gene. Germline assignment: CDR1 GTSNPN and CDR2 SVGIG (reference sequence). Trimming shortened V by 4 bases and J by 1 base, and 11 bases separated the two germline ends. The CDR3 is made up of 14 amino acids. CDR3 in DNA: TGTGCCTGGACTATCGGGGTTTCTGGAAACACCATATATTTT. This translates into CAWTIGVSGNTIYF.

This clone has just a few counts. The chain carries TRBV30 and TRBJ1-4; D perhaps matches TRBD1 (6 bases). CDR1 is GTSNPN, CDR2 SVGIG, per germline (reference sequence). This CDR3 is built from 15 residues. Trimming shortened V by 0 bases and J by 8 bases, and 16 bases separated the two germline ends. CDR3 coding DNA: TGTGCCTGGAGTGTACAGGGAGGCTTTGGGGAAAAACTGTTTTTT. Encoded protein: CAWSVQGGFGEKLFF.

J is TRBJ1-1 and V is TRBV7-2; perhaps TRBD1 as D (5 bases). The germline gives CDR1 SGHTA, CDR2 FQGNSA. V was shortened by 5 bases and J by 11 bases, with 18 bases between the two germline ends. The CDR3 is 13 residues long. In DNA, the CDR3 is TGTGCCAGCAGCGAGGGGACGGTACATAGCGCTTTCTTT. Its translation is CASSEGTVHSAFF.

This clone was seen a few times. The V call is TRBV4-1, the J call TRBJ2-5; D gene ambiguous. Germline CDR1 reads MGHRA; CDR2 reads YSYEKL. Trimming removed 1 base at V and 2 bases at J, with 11 bases between. CDR3 length: 15 residues. For the CDR3, the DNA is TGCGCCAGCAGCCAAGTGGGCGCATCTCAAGAGACCCAGTACTTC. Protein: CASSQVGASQETQYF.

This clone has more than one count but fewer than ten. The chain recombines TRBV9 with TRBJ2-1, with 9 bases aligning to TRBD2. The V segment lost 4 bases and the J segment 3 bases; nucleotides outside the gene matches: 5. The CDR3 runs to 15 residues. CDR1 and CDR2 (germline): SGDLS, YYNGEE. DNA of the CDR3: TGTGCCAGCAGCTTTAGCGGGAGACTCTACAATGAGCAGTTCTTC. Amino acid sequence: CASSFSGRLYNEQFF.

The chain carries TRBV11-2 and TRBJ2-5; D remains ambiguous. Germline CDR1 and CDR2: SGHAT and FQNNGV. Trimming shortened V by 11 bases and J by 1 base, and 5 bases separated the two germline ends. The CDR3 is 10 amino acids. The CDR3 loop is CAGSQETQYF. DNA for the CDR3: TGTGCCGGTTCCCAAGAGACCCAGTACTTC.

The chain uses TRBV7-8 and TRBJ2-7; D assignment may be TRBD1 or TRBD2 (5 bases each). Trimming removed 3 bases from V and 0 bases from J, with 12 bases in between. The germline V gene has CDR1 SGHVS and CDR2 FQNEAQ. This CDR3 contains 15 residues. CDR3: CASSFSPGGSYEQYF. The CDR3, as DNA: TGTGCCAGCAGCTTCTCCCCTGGGGGCTCCTACGAGCAGTACTTC.

The gene calls are TRBV4-3 and TRBJ1-2; D is unclear. V lost 0 bases to trimming and J lost 7 bases, with 9 bases between them. Germline V CDR1 and CDR2: LGHNA, YSLEER. The CDR3 spans 13 residues. CDR3 sequence: CASSQDQEGGYTF. The CDR3 DNA reads TGCGCCAGCAGCCAAGACCAGGAAGGTGGCTACACCTTC.

There are a few counts of this clone. The chain uses TRBV7-2 and TRBJ2-1; a weak D match, TRBD1 (6 bases). V was clipped by 5 bases and J by 9 bases, with 17 bases between them. The germline V gene encodes CDR1 SGHTA and CDR2 FQGNSA. This CDR3 is 14 amino acids long. The CDR3 protein is CASSPPNRDGEQFF. The DNA of the CDR3 is TGTGCCAGCAGCCCCCCAAACAGGGATGGTGAGCAGTTCTTC.

This clone was picked up one time. The rearrangement joins TRBV30 to TRBJ2-1; no clear D. Per germline, CDR1 GTSNPN and CDR2 SVGIG (reference sequence). V was pared by 2 bases and J by 5 bases, with 19 bases between. The CDR3 has 16 residues. CDR3 protein: CAWSPRLQFINNEQFF. The CDR3 nucleotides are TGTGCCTGGAGTCCCAGACTCCAATTTATCAACAATGAGCAGTTCTTC.

There are a few counts of this clone. J is TRBJ2-1 and V is TRBV7-9; 10 bases agree with TRBD2. Germline trimming cut 5 bases from V and 8 bases from J; bases unmatched to any gene: 9. The CDR3 covers 15 residues. Germline-derived CDR1 and CDR2 are SEHNR and FQNEAQ (reference sequence). This CDR3 is CASSLLAGVVHEQFF. The CDR3 DNA reads TGTGCCAGCAGCCTTCTAGCGGGAGTAGTACATGAGCAGTTCTTC.